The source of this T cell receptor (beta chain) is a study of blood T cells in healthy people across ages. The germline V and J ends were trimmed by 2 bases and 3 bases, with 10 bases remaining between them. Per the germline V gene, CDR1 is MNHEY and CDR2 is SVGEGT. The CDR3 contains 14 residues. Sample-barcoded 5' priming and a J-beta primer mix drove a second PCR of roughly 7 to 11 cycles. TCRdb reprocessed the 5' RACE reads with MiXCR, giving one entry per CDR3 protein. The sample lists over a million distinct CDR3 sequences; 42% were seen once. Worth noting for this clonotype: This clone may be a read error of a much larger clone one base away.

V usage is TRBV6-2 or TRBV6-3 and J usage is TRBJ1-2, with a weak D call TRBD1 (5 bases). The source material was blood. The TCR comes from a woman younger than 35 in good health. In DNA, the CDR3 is TGTGCCAGCAGTTACCGGGGACGGCACTATGGCTACACCTTC. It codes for CASSYRGRHYGYTF.